These 26 T cell receptor beta chains were sequenced from one sample in a study of T-cell reconstitution after alpha-beta-depleted transplantation in children (dated by TCRdb to the mid-2010s). Library preparation employed PCR. TCRdb lists the instrument as Illumina HiSeq 2500. TCR library preparation used molecular barcoding, with unique molecular identifiers applied to normalize quantification of the TCRbeta repertoire. Through fastp at Q25 and MiXCR, TCRdb rebuilt clones from the public reads, retaining in-frame beta chains. Each entry is one CDR3 protein sequence, shown with its most common DNA and genes. In all, the sample holds about 540,000 distinct CDR3 sequences, and around 18% of those were seen once. About 3.1% of the sample is held by the ten biggest clonotypes. This specimen consisted of PBMCs from the stem cell graft donor, obtained from the stem cell graft. The receptors shown here come from a human donor who donated a stem cell graft to a child with acute lymphoblastic leukemia.

This clonotype was found a few times. This chain joins TRBV20-1 and TRBJ1-4; 10 bases are shared with TRBD1. The trim removed 6 bases at V and 4 bases at J, leaving 8 bases unmatched. This CDR3 contains 15 residues. Germline CDR1 is DFQATT and CDR2 is SNEGSKA (reference sequence). Written as DNA, the CDR3 is TGCAGTGCATCGGGACAGGGGATCTATAATGAAAAACTGTTTTTT. This gives the protein CSASGQGIYNEKLFF.

The chain employs TRBV6-5 and TRBJ2-5; 8 bases line up with TRBD1. Looked up from germline, CDR1 is MNHEY and CDR2 is SVGAGI. Trimming cost V 2 bases and J 4 bases; bases outside gene matches: 9. This CDR3 comprises 16 residues. The CDR3 loop is CASSYDDQGAGETQYF. CDR3 coding DNA: TGTGCCAGCAGTTACGACGATCAGGGGGCTGGAGAGACCCAGTACTTC.

In this sample, this clonotype turned up once. The chain carries TRBV6-5 and TRBJ2-2; 12 bases align to TRBD2. CDR3 size: 16 residues. Per the germline V gene, CDR1 is MNHEY and CDR2 is SVGAGI. The ends lost 4 bases at V and 6 bases at J; junction bases unmatched: 6. CDR3 protein: CASSFRLAGEPGELFF. CDR3 bases: TGTGCCAGCAGTTTCAGACTAGCGGGAGAACCCGGGGAGCTGTTTTTT.

This clonotype was counted between two and nine times. The chain employs TRBV3-1 and TRBJ2-1, with no clear D. The CDR3 has 11 amino acids. V was shortened by 0 bases and J by 9 bases, with 3 bases between the two germline ends. CDR1 is LGHDT and CDR2 is YNNKEL in the germline V gene (reference sequence). The CDR3 region is CASSQESEQFF. The CDR3 DNA sequence: TGTGCCAGCAGCCAAGAAAGTGAGCAGTTCTTC.

This clonotype was seen only a few times. The J gene is TRBJ2-3, the V gene TRBV12-3 or TRBV12-4, with D possibly matching TRBD2 (7 bases). The CDR3 is 16 amino acids. The germline V and J ends were trimmed by 5 bases and 0 bases, with 15 bases remaining between them. CDR3 sequence reads: CASSGLGGASTDTQYF. The DNA for the CDR3 is TGTGCCAGCAGTGGCCTAGGGGGGGCTAGCACAGATACGCAGTATTTT.

There are a few counts of this clonotype. The J gene is TRBJ2-2, the V gene TRBV18; 9 bases are a match to TRBD2. Germline CDR1 is KGHSH and CDR2 is LQKENI. J gave up 3 bases and V 6 bases, and 5 bases lay outside the gene matches. The CDR3 length is 15 residues. The CDR3 reads CASSSAGGDTGELFF. The CDR3 DNA is TGTGCCAGCTCGTCGGCGGGAGGGGACACCGGGGAGCTGTTTTTT. Together with reference TRBV18 and TRBJ2-2, the CDR3 gives the full variable domain: NAGVMQNPRHLVRRRGQEARLRCSPMKGHSHVYWYRQLPEEGLKFMVYLQKENIIDESGMPKERFSAEFPKEGPSILRIQQVVRGDSAAYFCASSSAGGDTGELFFGEGSRLTVL.

The sample holds a few counts of this clonotype. This chain joins TRBV29-1 and TRBJ1-1; TRBD1 is a possible D gene (5 bases). The V gene lost 0 bases and the J gene lost 4 bases, with 12 bases spanning the gap. The CDR3 spans 14 residues. Germline V gene sequence: CDR1 SQVTM, CDR2 ANQGSEA. The DNA for the CDR3 is TGCAGCGTTGAAGATCTCTGGGGCGGCACTGAAGCTTTCTTT. Protein product: CSVEDLWGGTEAFF. The whole variable domain, filled in from reference TRBV29-1 and TRBJ1-1, reads SAVISQKPSRDICQRGTSLTIQCQVDSQVTMMFWYRQQPGQSLTLIATANQGSEATYESGFVIDKFPISRPNLTFSTLTVSNMSPEDSSIYLCSVEDLWGGTEAFFGQGTRLTVV.

The rearrangement uses TRBV2 and TRBJ1-2; tentatively, D is TRBD1 (6 bases). CDR3 length equals 17 residues. V dropped 1 base and J dropped 3 bases, with 18 bases sitting between them. Germline V gene sequence: CDR1 SNHLY, CDR2 FYNNEI. The DNA of the CDR3 is TGTGCCAGCAGTGAAGAGCCCCCAGGGGCGGTTGACTATGGCTACACCTTC. Translating gives CASSEEPPGAVDYGYTF.

This clonotype turned up a few times. CDR3 amino acids: CASSLDTAASVTSTDTQYF. CDR3 coding DNA: TGTGCCAGCAGCTTAGATACGGCGGCTAGCGTTACTAGCACAGATACGCAGTATTTT. The rearrangement links TRBV11-1 to TRBJ2-3; the D gene is possibly TRBD2 (6 bases). This CDR3 comprises 19 residues. The V end was cut by 1 base, the J end by 0 bases, with 20 bases between. Germline V gene lookup returns CDR1 SGHAT and CDR2 FQDESV (reference sequence).

This clonotype was counted only a few times. J is TRBJ2-7 and V is TRBV19; 8 bases are shared with TRBD2. Germline V gene lookup returns CDR1 LNHDA and CDR2 SQIVND (reference sequence). V trimming: 5 bases; J trimming: 2 bases; junction bases outside the gene matches: 5. This CDR3 has 14 residues. The chain's CDR3 is CASSFREGAYEQYF. The CDR3 DNA follows: TGTGCCAGTAGTTTCCGGGAGGGAGCCTACGAGCAGTACTTC.

This rearrangement joins TRBV3-1 to TRBJ2-3; possible D gene TRBD2, 5 bases. The CDR3 is made up of 20 amino acids. V dropped 3 bases and J dropped 3 bases, with 28 bases sitting between them. Germline V CDR1 and CDR2: LGHDT, YNNKEL (reference sequence). CDR3 sequence reads: CASSHIRPSEGRGSTDTQYF. Written as DNA, the CDR3 is TGTGCCAGCAGCCATATACGTCCATCCGAGGGCCGAGGGAGTACAGATACGCAGTATTTT.

This clonotype came up a few times. The V call is TRBV10-1, the J call TRBJ2-1; D is unclear. Deletions cut 8 bases from V and 2 bases from J, with 4 bases between. From germline, CDR1 is WNHNN and CDR2 SYGVQD (reference sequence). The CDR3 consists of 11 residues. The CDR3 loop is CASGTYNEQFF. CDR3 nucleotide sequence: TGCGCCAGCGGTACCTACAATGAGCAGTTCTTC.

The rearrangement joins TRBV20-1 to TRBJ2-7, with 13 positions matching TRBD2. There are 16 residues in the CDR3. The J segment lost 3 bases and the V segment lost 1 base, leaving 6 bases of the junction unmatched. CDR1 and CDR2 (germline): DFQATT, SNEGSKA (reference sequence). The DNA for the CDR3 is TGCAGTGCTAGAGTTCCGACTAGCGGGAGGCACTACGAGCAGTACTTC. Translated, it gives CSARVPTSGRHYEQYF.

This clonotype was counted between two and nine times. This chain uses TRBV15 with TRBJ1-1; a possible D gene is TRBD1 (5 bases). The CDR3 is made up of 14 amino acids. The germline V gene has CDR1 LNHNV and CDR2 YYDKDF (reference sequence). The V end was cut by 8 bases, the J end by 2 bases, with 15 bases between. CDR3 in amino acids: CATESFDSNTEAFF. In DNA, the CDR3 is TGTGCCACCGAATCATTTGACAGCAACACTGAAGCTTTCTTT.

This chain joins TRBV2 and TRBJ1-2; D possibly corresponds to TRBD1 (6 bases). This CDR3 contains 14 residues. CDR1 is SNHLY, CDR2 FYNNEI, per germline. V was trimmed by 6 bases and J by 3 bases, leaving 14 bases between them. Written as DNA, the CDR3 is TGTGCCAGCAGGTCCGGACAGTTGGACTATGGCTACACCTTC. The encoded protein is CASRSGQLDYGYTF.

The chain joins TRBV7-9 to TRBJ2-2, with D unresolved. CDR3 length: 13 amino acids. From germline, CDR1 is SEHNR and CDR2 FQNEAQ (reference sequence). V was pared by 0 bases and J by 6 bases, with 5 bases between. CDR3 bases: TGTGCCAGCAGCTTAGCGCCAGCCGGGGAGCTGTTTTTT. Its protein product is CASSLAPAGELFF.

This clonotype was found a few times. This chain joins TRBV27 and TRBJ2-2; the D gene is possibly TRBD1 (5 bases). The germline CDR1 and CDR2 sequences are MNHEY and SMNVEV (reference sequence). The ends were cut back, 5 bases at V and 6 bases at J, with 7 bases in the middle. The CDR3 spans 12 residues. CDR3 in DNA: TGTGCCAGCAGTGGGGCGGCCGGGGAGCTGTTTTTT. Its protein product is CASSGAAGELFF.

This chain connects TRBV29-1 to TRBJ2-5; possible D gene TRBD2, 5 bases. Germline values: CDR1 SQVTM, CDR2 ANQGSEA. There are 14 residues in the CDR3. V lost 4 bases and J 5 bases, leaving 17 bases between the germline ends. The CDR3 is CSVALDWSAETQYF. As DNA, the CDR3 is TGCAGCGTTGCCCTGGACTGGTCCGCGGAGACCCAGTACTTC. The full variable domain, rest sourced from reference TRBV29-1 and TRBJ2-5, is SAVISQKPSRDICQRGTSLTIQCQVDSQVTMMFWYRQQPGQSLTLIATANQGSEATYESGFVIDKFPISRPNLTFSTLTVSNMSPEDSSIYLCSVALDWSAETQYFGPGTRLLVL.

The chain joins TRBV20-1 to TRBJ2-7, with a tentative D call TRBD1 (5 bases). This CDR3 region has 13 residues. The germline V and J ends were trimmed by 5 bases and 0 bases, with 11 bases remaining between them. The germline V gene has CDR1 DFQATT and CDR2 SNEGSKA (reference sequence). The CDR3 DNA is TGCAGTGCTCTCACCAGGGTCTCCTACGAGCAGTACTTC. It encodes CSALTRVSYEQYF.

This clonotype was seen a few times. The chain joins TRBV7-9 to TRBJ2-1; no firm D call. With 5 bases removed from V and 5 bases from J, the gap between germline ends came to 13 bases. The CDR3 runs to 14 residues. Germline V gene data show CDR1 as SEHNR and CDR2 as FQNEAQ (reference sequence). This CDR3 is CASSPLDVDNEQFF. The CDR3, as DNA: TGTGCCAGCAGCCCCCTGGACGTTGACAATGAGCAGTTCTTC.

This clonotype has ten or more counts. The CDR3 region is CASSARETQYF. The CDR3 bases are TGTGCCAGCAGCGCGAGGGAGACCCAGTACTTC. This chain links TRBV7-8 with TRBJ2-5; unclear D gene. The CDR3 loop spans 11 amino acids. The V gene lost 5 bases and the J gene lost 5 bases, with 6 bases spanning the gap. From germline, CDR1 is SGHVS and CDR2 FQNEAQ.

V usage is TRBV24-1 and J usage is TRBJ1-2, with a possible D match to TRBD1 (5 bases). The CDR3 spans 12 residues. Per germline, CDR1 KGHDR and CDR2 SFDVKD. The CDR3 nucleotides are TGTGCGATCGAGGGGTCCGGCTATGGCTACACCTTC. This codes for CAIEGSGYGYTF.

This clonotype was detected ten times or more. The CDR3 region has the DNA TGTGCCAGCAGCTTGGGCAGCAGGGTCGGGACCTACGAGCAGTACTTC. This gives the protein CASSLGSRVGTYEQYF. The rearrangement links TRBV5-6 to TRBJ2-7; D is tentatively TRBD1 or TRBD2 (5 bases each). V was clipped by 0 bases and J by 2 bases, with 15 bases between them. Germline V lookup: CDR1 SGHDT, CDR2 YYEEEE. CDR3 length: 16 amino acids.

The V call is TRBV4-1, the J call TRBJ2-1, with 10 bases that match TRBD2. This CDR3 has 15 amino acids. Unmatched junction bases numbered 7, after V lost 4 bases and J lost 7 bases. Per the germline V gene, CDR1 is MGHRA and CDR2 is YSYEKL. Here the CDR3 reads CASSPLAGAMNEQFF. The CDR3 DNA reads TGCGCCAGCAGCCCCCTAGCGGGAGCAATGAATGAGCAGTTCTTC.

The CDR3 protein is CSVAASGYNEQFF. The CDR3 DNA reads TGCAGCGTTGCAGCTAGCGGGTACAATGAGCAGTTCTTC. V gene TRBV29-1 combines with J gene TRBJ2-1; the match to TRBD2 covers 8 bases. CDR1 is SQVTM and CDR2 is ANQGSEA in the germline V gene. Trimming removed 4 bases from V and 4 bases from J; junction bases left unmatched: 3. The CDR3 is 13 residues long.

This clonotype was seen many times. The rearrangement joins TRBV4-1 to TRBJ1-2, with D tentatively TRBD1 (5 bases). In germline, CDR1 is MGHRA, CDR2 YSYEKL. The CDR3 totals 15 residues. V was trimmed by 4 bases and J by 0 bases, leaving 12 bases between them. As DNA, the CDR3 is TGCGCCAGCAGCCCCGGACAAGGAGCTAACTATGGCTACACCTTC. Amino acids: CASSPGQGANYGYTF.